This T cell receptor (beta chain) was retrieved from a study of T cells in Graves' hyperthyroidism and ophthalmopathy. Study details: Before treatment of any kind, peripheral blood was taken at initial diagnosis. The study's findings and limits: Most expanded thyroid clonotypes above 0.001 recurred in blood.

Germline CDR1 and CDR2: SGHRS and YFSETQ. The CDR3 consists of 15 residues. V dropped 0 bases and J dropped 4 bases, with 14 bases sitting between them. Authors of the study amplified TCR beta CDR3 regions from RNA transcripts. Primed by the HTBI set, a first-round RT-PCR was run on the TCR CDR3. Each CDR3 protein gets one entry after TCRdb re-called the multiplex PCR reads with MiXCR. The profile shows approximately 610,000 distinct CDR3 sequences, 14% to 15% of them singletons. Clinical symptoms, serum thyroxine, TRAb, thyroid ultrasound and orbital computed tomography established diagnosis. This clonotype came up many times. Its target is not known.

This sequence originates from a woman between 35 and 50 years old with Graves' ophthalmopathy. V is TRBV5-1 and J is TRBJ2-7; tentatively, D is TRBD1 (6 bases). Sequenced material: blood. The DNA for the CDR3 is TGCGCCAGCAGCTTGGAAACAGGGCCGACTTACGAGCAGTACTTC. It specifies CASSLETGPTYEQYF.